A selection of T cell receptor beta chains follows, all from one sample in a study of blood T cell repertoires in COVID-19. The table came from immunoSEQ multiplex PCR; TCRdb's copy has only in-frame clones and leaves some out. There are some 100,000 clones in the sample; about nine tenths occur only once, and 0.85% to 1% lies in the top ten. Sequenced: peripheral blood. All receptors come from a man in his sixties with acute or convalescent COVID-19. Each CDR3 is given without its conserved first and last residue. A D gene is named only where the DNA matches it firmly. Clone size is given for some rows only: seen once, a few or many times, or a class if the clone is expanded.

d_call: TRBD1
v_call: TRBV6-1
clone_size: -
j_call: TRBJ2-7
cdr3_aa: ASSVTEQGVSYEQY

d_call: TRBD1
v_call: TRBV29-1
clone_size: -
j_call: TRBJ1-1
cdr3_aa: SGSSGGANTEAF

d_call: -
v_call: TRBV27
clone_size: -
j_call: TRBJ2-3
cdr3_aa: ASSLRDSNRDTQY

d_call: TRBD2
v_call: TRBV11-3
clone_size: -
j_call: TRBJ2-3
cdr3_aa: ASRLAGVSDTQY

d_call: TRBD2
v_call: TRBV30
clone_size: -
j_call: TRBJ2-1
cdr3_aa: AWSVRGGRTYNEQF

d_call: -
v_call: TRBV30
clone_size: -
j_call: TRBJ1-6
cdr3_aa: AWSVLRGRSSPLH

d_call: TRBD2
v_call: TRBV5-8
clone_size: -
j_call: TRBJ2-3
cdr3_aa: ASTIAGGTDTQY

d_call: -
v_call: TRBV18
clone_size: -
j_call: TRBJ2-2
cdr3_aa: ASSLSGGELF

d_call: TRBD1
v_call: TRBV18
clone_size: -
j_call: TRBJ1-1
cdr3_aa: ASSQGGVRSNTEAF

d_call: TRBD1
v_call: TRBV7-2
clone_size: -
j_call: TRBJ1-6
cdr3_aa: ASSLTGRNSPLH

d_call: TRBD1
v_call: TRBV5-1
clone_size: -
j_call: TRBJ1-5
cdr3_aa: ASSPGQGAGPQH

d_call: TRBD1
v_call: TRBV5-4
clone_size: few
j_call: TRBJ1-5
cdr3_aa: ASSFQGGSNQPQH

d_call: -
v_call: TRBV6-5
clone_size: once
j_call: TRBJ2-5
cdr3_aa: ASRHYGETQY

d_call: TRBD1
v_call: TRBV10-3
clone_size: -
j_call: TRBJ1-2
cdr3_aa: AISSRDSPNYGYT

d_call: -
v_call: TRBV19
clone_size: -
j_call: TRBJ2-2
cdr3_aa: ASSIDSNTGELF

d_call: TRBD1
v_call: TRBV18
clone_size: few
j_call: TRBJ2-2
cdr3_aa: ASSPPVGTGTTGELF

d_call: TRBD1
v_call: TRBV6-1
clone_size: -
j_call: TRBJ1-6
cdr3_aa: ASSEGPGTGSYNSPLH

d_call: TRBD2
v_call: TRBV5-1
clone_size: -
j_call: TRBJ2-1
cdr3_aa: ASFIGTSPDNEQF

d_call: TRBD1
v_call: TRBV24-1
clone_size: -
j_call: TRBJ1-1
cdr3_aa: ATSDLGRRPDRGSEAF

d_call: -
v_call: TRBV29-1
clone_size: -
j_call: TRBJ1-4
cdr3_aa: SVVGGVNEKLF

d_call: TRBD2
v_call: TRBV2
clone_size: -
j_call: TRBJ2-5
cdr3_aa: ASSRTSGQETQY

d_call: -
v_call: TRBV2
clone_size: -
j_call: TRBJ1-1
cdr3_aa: ASSELWPPEAF

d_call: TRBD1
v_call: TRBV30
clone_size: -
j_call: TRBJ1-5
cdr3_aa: AWRPGQGPNQPQH

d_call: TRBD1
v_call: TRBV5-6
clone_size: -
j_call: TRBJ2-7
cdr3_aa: ASSLMTGFHEQY

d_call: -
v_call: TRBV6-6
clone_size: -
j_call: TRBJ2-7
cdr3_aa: ASSPRDSASYEQY

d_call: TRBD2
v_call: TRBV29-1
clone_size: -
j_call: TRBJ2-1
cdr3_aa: SVEVAGGGEQF

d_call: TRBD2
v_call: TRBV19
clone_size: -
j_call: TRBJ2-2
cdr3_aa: ASSNRIGGVSGGELF

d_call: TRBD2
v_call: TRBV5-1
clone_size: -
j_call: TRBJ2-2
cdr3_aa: ASSSTGLGNTGELF

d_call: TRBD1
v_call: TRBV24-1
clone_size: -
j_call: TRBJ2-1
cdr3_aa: ATSDKGQPTYNEQF

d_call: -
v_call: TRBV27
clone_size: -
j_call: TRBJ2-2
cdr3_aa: ASSWAGRTGELF

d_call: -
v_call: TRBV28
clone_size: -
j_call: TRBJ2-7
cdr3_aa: ASSRVQEQY